This T cell receptor (beta chain) comes out of a study of blood T cell repertoires in COVID-19. This table comes from immunoSEQ multiplex PCR, and its TCRdb copy is limited to in-frame clones, with some not included. The data contain roughly 240,000 clones, 70% to 90% of them singletons. V was cut by 5 bases and J by 2 bases, with 18 bases left in between. Germline lookup yields CDR1 WNHNN and CDR2 SYGVQD (reference sequence). The CDR3 has 16 amino acids. What was sequenced was peripheral blood. The chain employs TRBV10-1 and TRBJ1-1, with D unresolved. This TCR came from a woman younger than 45 who had recovered from COVID-19. The CDR3 spells CASSPQVSGYNTEAFF. In DNA, the CDR3 is TGCGCCAGCAGTCCCCAGGTTTCCGGCTACAACACTGAAGCTTTCTTT.